Sequencing of this TCR beta chain was carried out in a study of control samples from healthy donors and cancer patients (dated by TCRdb to the early 2020s). The germline V gene yields SGHTA for CDR1 and FQGNSA for CDR2. V and J are truncated by 1 base and 7 bases respectively, leaving an intervening sequence of 8 bases. The CDR3 contains 13 residues, cysteine and phenylalanine counted. Only the CDR3 part of the read is kept: 39 bases, read in frame from the first base. About this clone itself: The specificity of this receptor is unknown. Per-base qualities were not stored, and no clone one base away is much larger.

Library creation used the immunoSEQ multiplex PCR assay. As stored in TCRdb, this immuneACCESS dataset retains in-frame rearrangements with V and J assigned. A fraction of the clones does not appear; measured against another copy, unresolved V genes explain less than half of the discrepancy, and the remainder lacks a known reason. The sample table holds approximately 140,000 clones, of which about nine tenths were seen once. The leading ten clones occupy approximately 11% of the sample. The sequence was collected from a man aged 25 to 40 in good health. What was sequenced was blood. The V and J genes are TRBV7-2 and TRBJ1-5; too little of a D gene remains to name it. CDR3 reads: CASSLVAGQPQHF. The sequenced DNA: TGTGCCAGCAGCTTAGTGGCGGGCCAGCCCCAGCATTTT.